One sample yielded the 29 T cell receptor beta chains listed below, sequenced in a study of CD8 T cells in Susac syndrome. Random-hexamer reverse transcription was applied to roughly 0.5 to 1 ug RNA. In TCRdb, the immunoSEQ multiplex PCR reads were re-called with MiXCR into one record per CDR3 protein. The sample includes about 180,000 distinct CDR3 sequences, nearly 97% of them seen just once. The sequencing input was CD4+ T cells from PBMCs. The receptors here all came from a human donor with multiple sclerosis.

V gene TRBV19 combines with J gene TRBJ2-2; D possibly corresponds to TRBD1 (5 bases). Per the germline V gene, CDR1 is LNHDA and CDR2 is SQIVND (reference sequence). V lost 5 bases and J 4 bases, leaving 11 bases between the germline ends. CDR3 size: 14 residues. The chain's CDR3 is CASSLAGITGELFF. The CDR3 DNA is TGTGCCAGTAGTTTGGCAGGGATCACCGGGGAGCTGTTTTTT.

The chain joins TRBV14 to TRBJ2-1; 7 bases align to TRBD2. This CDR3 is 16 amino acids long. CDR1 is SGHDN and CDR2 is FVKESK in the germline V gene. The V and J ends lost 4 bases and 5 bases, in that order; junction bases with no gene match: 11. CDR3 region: CASSPLKAGDHNEQFF. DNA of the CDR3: TGTGCCAGCAGCCCTCTCAAGGCGGGGGATCACAATGAGCAGTTCTTC.

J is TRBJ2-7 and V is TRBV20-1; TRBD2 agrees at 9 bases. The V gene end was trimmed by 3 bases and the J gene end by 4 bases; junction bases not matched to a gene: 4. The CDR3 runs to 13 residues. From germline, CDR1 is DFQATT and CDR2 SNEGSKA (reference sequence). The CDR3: CSASSGGLYEQYF. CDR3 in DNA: TGCAGTGCTAGTAGCGGGGGCCTTTACGAGCAGTACTTC.

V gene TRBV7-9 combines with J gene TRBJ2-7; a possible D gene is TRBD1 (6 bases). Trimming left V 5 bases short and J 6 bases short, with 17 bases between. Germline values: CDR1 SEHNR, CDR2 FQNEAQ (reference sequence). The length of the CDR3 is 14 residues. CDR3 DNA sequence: TGTGCCAGCAGCCTCACGGACAGATTTTCCGAGCAGTACTTC. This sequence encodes CASSLTDRFSEQYF.

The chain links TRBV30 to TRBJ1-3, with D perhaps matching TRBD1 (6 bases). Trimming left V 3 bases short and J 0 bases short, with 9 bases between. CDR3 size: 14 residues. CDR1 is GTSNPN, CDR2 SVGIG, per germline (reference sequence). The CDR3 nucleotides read TGTGCCTGGAGGGGACAAAACTCTGGAAACACCATATATTTT. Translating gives CAWRGQNSGNTIYF.

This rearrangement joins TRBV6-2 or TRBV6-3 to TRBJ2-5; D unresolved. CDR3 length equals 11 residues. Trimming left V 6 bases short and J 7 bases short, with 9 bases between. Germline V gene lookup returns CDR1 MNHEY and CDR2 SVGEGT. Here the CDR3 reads CASSPTWTQYF. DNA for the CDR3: TGTGCCAGCAGCCCGACCTGGACCCAGTACTTC.

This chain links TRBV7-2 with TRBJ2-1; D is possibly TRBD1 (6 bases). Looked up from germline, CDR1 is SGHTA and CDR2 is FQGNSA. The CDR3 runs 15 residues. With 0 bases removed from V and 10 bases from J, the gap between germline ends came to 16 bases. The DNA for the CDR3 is TGTGCCAGCAGCTTAGCCCCAGGGGAGCACCGGGAGCAGTTCTTC. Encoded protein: CASSLAPGEHREQFF.

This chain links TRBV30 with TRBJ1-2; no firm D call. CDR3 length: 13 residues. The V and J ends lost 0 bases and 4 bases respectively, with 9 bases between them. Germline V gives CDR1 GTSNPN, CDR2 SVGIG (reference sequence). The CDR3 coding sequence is TGTGCCTGGAGTGTACCCGAAATCTATGGCTACACCTTC. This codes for CAWSVPEIYGYTF.

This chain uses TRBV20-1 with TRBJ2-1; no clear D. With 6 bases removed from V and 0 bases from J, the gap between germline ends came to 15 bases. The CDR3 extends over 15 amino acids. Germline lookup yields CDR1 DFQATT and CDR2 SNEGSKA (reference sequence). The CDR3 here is CSAYPLLSSYNEQFF. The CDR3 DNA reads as TGCAGTGCCTACCCCCTCCTAAGCTCCTACAATGAGCAGTTCTTC.

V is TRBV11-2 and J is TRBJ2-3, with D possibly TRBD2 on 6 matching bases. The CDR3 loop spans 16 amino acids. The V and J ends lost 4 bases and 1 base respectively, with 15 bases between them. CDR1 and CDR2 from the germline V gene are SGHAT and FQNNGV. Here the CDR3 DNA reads TGTGCCAGCAGCTCCACTAGAGGAGGGGGCACAGATACGCAGTATTTT. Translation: CASSSTRGGGTDTQYF.

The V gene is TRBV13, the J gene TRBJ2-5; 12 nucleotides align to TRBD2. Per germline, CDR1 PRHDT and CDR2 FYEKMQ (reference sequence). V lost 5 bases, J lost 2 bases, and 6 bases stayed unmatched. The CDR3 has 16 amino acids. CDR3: CASSPNLAGGQETQYF. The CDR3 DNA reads TGTGCCAGCAGCCCCAACCTAGCGGGGGGGCAAGAGACCCAGTACTTC.

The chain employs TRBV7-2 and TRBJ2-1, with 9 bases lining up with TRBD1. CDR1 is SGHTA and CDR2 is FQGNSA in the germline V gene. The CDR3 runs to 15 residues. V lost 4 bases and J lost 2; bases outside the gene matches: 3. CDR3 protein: CASSYTGGAYNEQFF. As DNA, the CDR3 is TGTGCCAGCAGCTACACAGGGGGCGCCTACAATGAGCAGTTCTTC.

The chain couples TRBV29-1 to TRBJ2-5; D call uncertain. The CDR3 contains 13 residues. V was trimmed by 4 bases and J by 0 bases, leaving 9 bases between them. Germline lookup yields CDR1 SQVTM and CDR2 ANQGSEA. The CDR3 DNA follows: TGCAGCGTTGGTGGTTCCTACCAAGAGACCCAGTACTTC. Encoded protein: CSVGGSYQETQYF.

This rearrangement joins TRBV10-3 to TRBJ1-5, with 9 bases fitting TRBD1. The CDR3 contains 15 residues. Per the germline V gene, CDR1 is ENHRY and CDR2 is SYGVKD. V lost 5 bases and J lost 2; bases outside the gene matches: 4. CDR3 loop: CAISPGQGGNQPQHF. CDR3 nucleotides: TGTGCCATCAGTCCGGGACAGGGTGGCAATCAGCCCCAGCATTTT.

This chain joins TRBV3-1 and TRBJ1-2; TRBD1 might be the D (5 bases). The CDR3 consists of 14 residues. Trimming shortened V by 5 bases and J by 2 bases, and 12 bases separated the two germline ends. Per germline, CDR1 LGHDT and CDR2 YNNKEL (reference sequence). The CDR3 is CASSFRQINYGYTF. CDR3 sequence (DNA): TGTGCCAGCAGCTTCCGACAGATCAACTATGGCTACACCTTC. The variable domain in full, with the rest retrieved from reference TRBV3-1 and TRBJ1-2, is DTAVSQTPKYLVTQMGNDKSIKCEQNLGHDTMYWYKQDSKKFLKIMFSYNNKELIINETVPNRFSPKSPDKAHLNLHINSLELGDSAVYFCASSFRQINYGYTFGSGTRLTVV.

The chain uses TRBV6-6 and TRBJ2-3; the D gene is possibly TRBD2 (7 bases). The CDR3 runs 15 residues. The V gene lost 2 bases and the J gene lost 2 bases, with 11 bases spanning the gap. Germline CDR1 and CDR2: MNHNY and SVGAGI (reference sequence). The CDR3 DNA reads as TGTGCCAGCAGTTACCCCCGGGGGGCCACAGATACGCAGTATTTT. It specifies CASSYPRGATDTQYF.

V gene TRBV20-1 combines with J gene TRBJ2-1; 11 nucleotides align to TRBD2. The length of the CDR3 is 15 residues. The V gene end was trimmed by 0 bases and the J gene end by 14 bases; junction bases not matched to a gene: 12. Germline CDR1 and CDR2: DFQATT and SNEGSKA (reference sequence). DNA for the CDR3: TGCAGTGCTAGAGATACGACCCTTAGCGGGGGGGCGGAGTTCTTC. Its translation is CSARDTTLSGGAEFF.

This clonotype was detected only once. The CDR3 region has the DNA TGTGCCAGCAGTGAAGTACGGGTACGGCAGGACTATGGCTACACCTTC. Translating it yields CASSEVRVRQDYGYTF. This chain joins TRBV2 and TRBJ1-2; D gene uncertain. Trimming pared 1 base from V and 3 bases from J, leaving 15 bases between. CDR3 length: 16 residues. Looked up from germline, CDR1 is SNHLY and CDR2 is FYNNEI.

DNA of the CDR3: TGTGCCAGCAGCGCCTCCGGACAGGGGGAGACCCAGTACTTC. Its translation is CASSASGQGETQYF. The chain is built from TRBV5-6 and TRBJ2-5; 9 nucleotides align to TRBD1. The CDR3 has 14 amino acids. The V segment lost 4 bases and the J segment 5 bases; nucleotides outside the gene matches: 6. Germline assignment: CDR1 SGHDT and CDR2 YYEEEE.

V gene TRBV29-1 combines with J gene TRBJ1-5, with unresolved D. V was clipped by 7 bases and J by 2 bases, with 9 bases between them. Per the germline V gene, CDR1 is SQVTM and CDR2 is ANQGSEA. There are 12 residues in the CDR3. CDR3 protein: CSAKLGNQPQHF. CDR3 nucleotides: TGCAGCGCCAAACTAGGCAATCAGCCCCAGCATTTT. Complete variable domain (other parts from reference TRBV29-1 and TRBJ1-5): SAVISQKPSRDICQRGTSLTIQCQVDSQVTMMFWYRQQPGQSLTLIATANQGSEATYESGFVIDKFPISRPNLTFSTLTVSNMSPEDSSIYLCSAKLGNQPQHFGDGTRLSIL.

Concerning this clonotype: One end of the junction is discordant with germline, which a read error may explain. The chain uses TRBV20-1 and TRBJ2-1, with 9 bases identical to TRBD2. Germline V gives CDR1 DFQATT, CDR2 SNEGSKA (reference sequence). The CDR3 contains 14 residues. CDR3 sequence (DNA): TGCAGGGCTAAGCGGGGGGCGTCCTACAATGAGCAGTTCTTC. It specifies CRAKRGASYNEQFF.

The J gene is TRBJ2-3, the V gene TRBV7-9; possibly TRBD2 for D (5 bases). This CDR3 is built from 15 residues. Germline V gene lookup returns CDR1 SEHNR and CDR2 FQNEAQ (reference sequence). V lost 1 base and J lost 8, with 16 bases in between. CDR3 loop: CASSLGGSAYATQYF. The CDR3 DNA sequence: TGTGCCAGCAGCTTAGGAGGGTCGGCGTACGCTACGCAGTATTTT.

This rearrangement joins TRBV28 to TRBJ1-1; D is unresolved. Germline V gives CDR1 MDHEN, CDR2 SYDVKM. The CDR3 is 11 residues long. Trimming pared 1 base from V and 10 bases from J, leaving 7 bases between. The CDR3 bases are TGTGCCAGCAGTTTATCTGGGCTAGCTTTCTTT. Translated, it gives CASSLSGLAFF.

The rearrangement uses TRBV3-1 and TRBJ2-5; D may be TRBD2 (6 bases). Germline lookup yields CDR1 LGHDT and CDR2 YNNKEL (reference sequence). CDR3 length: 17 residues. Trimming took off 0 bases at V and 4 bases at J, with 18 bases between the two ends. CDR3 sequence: CASSQDLRPRRGETQYF. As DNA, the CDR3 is TGTGCCAGCAGCCAAGATCTTCGACCCCGGAGGGGAGAGACCCAGTACTTC.

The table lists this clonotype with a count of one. The CDR3 sequence is CSARSERGARTDTQYF. In DNA form, the CDR3 reads TGCAGTGCTAGATCCGAGCGGGGGGCCCGCACAGATACGCAGTATTTT. This chain uses TRBV20-1 with TRBJ2-3; 9 positions match TRBD2. Unmatched junction bases numbered 7, after V lost 2 bases and J lost 1 base. Germline CDR1 DFQATT, CDR2 SNEGSKA (reference sequence). CDR3 length equals 16 residues.

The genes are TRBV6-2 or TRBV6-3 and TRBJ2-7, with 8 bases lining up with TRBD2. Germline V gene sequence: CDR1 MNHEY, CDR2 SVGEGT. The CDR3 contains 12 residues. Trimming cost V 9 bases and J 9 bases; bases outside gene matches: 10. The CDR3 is CASGERGKVQYF. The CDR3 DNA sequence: TGTGCCAGTGGAGAGCGGGGGAAAGTGCAGTACTTC.

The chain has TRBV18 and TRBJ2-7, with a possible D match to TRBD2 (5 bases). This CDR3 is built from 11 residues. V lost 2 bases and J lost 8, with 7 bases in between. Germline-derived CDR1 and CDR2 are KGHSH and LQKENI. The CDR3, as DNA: TGTGCCAGCTCACCAACGGGGAAGCAGTACTTC. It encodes CASSPTGKQYF.

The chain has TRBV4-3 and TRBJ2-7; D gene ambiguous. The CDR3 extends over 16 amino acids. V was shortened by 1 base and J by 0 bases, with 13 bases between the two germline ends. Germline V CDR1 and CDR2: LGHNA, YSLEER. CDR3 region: CASSQGPTAISYEQYF. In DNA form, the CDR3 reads TGCGCCAGCAGCCAAGGACCAACGGCAATCTCCTACGAGCAGTACTTC.

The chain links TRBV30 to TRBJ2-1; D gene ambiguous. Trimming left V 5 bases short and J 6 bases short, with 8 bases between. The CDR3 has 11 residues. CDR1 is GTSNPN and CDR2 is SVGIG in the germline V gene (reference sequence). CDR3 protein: CAWGPGNEQFF. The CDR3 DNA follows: TGTGCCTGGGGCCCTGGCAATGAGCAGTTCTTC.